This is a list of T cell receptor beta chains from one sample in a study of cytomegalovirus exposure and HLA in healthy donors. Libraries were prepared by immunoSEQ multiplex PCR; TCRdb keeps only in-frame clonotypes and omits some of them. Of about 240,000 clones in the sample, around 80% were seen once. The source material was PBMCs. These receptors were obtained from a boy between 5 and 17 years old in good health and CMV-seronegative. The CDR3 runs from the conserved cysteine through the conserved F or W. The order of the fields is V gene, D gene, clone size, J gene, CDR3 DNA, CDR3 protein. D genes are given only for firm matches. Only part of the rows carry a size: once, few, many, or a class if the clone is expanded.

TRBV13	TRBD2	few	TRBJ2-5	TGTGCCAGCAGCTTCGGTCCTAGCGGGGATCAAGAGACCCAGTACTTC	CASSFGPSGDQETQYF
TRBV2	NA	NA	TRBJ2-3	TGTGCCAGCAGTGACCTAGATACGCAGTATTTT	CASSDLDTQYF
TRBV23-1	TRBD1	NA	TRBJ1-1	TGCGCCAGCAGTCGCCGACAGGGTACAGGAACTGAAGCTTTCTTT	CASSRRQGTGTEAFF
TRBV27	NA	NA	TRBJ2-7	TGTGCCAGCAGTTTACAAACAGGCAGCCCGTACGAGCAGTACTTC	CASSLQTGSPYEQYF
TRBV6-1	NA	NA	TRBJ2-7	TGTGCCAGCAGACGGACAACCTCCTACGAGCAGTACTTC	CASRRTTSYEQYF
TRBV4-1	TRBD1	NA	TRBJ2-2	TGCGCCAGCAGCCAGACGGGACAGTTTAACACCGGGGAGCTGTTTTTT	CASSQTGQFNTGELFF
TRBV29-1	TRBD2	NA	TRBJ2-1	TGCAGCGTTGTGACGGGAGGGCCAGAAGAGCAGTTCTTC	CSVVTGGPEEQFF
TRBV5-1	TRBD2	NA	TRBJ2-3	TGCGCCAGCAGCTACAAGCGGGACTCACGCACAGATACGCAGTATTTT	CASSYKRDSRTDTQYF
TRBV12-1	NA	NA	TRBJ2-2	TGTGCCAGCAAAGGTCCGGGGAGGGCCGGGGAGCTGTTTTTT	CASKGPGRAGELFF
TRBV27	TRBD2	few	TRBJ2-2	TGTGCCAGCAGGCTTACAGGAGCGGGAGGGCTCGGGGAGCTGTTTTTT	CASRLTGAGGLGELFF
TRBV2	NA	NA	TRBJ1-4	TGTGCCAGCAGATCCCAGGGGATCTTGAGGGGTAATGAAAAACTGTTTTTT	CASRSQGILRGNEKLFF
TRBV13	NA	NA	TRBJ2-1	TGTGCCAGCAGCCCTGGCCTGGCCAATGAGCAGTTCTTC	CASSPGLANEQFF
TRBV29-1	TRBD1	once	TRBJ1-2	TGCAGCGTTGACGTGCCCAGGGGGGCTGGGGCCTTC	CSVDVPRGAGAF
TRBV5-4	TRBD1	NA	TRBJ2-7	TGTGCCAGCAGCTTGGGACAGGGTACTTCCGAGCAGTACTTC	CASSLGQGTSEQYF
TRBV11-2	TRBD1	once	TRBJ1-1	TGTGCCAGCAGCTTGCGAGAAGGGGGCGGATTTGCTGAAGCTTTCTTT	CASSLREGGGFAEAFF
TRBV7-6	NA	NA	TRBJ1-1	TGTGCCAGCAGCTTATGGGAGAAGCGAGAAGCTTTCTTT	CASSLWEKREAFF
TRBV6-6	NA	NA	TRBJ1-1	TGTGCCAGCACCCTAACGATGGGGCGAGCTTTCTTT	CASTLTMGRAFF
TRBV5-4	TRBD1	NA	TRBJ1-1	TGTGCCAGCAGCTTGTTAGGGGGCCACACTGAAGCTTTCTTT	CASSLLGGHTEAFF
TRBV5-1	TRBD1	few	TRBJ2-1	TGCGCCAGCAGCCCAATAGAAGTCACCAGGGGGAATGAGCAGTTCTTC	CASSPIEVTRGNEQFF
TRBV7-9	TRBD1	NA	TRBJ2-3	TGTGCCAGCAGCTCCCAGGGGGTAGGGGGAGATACGCAGTATTTT	CASSSQGVGGDTQYF
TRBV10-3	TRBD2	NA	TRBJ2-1	TGTGCCATCAGTGACGGCGGGAGACCCTACAATGAGCAGTTCTTC	CAISDGGRPYNEQFF
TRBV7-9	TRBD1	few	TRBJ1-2	TGTGCCAGCAGCCCGCTGGACAGGGTTGTCTATGGCTACACCTTC	CASSPLDRVVYGYTF
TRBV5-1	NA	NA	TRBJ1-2	TGCGCCAGCAGCCCCCGGGTCTCTAGCTATGGCTACACCTTC	CASSPRVSSYGYTF
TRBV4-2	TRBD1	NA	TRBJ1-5	TGTGCCAGCAGCCTAGACAGGGCGAGCAATCAGCCCCAGCATTTT	CASSLDRASNQPQHF
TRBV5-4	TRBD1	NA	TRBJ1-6	TGTGCCACCACGGACAGGACTCGTAGCTCCTATAATTCACCCCTCCACTTT	CATTDRTRSSYNSPLHF
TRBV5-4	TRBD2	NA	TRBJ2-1	TGTGCCAGCAGCTCCGCTACGTCGACTAGCGGGAGAGGGAATGAGCAGTTCTTC	CASSSATSTSGRGNEQFF
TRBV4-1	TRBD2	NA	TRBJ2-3	TGCGCCAGCAGCCAAGCGGTTTCCGGGGGGGCTTTGGATACGCAGTATTTT	CASSQAVSGGALDTQYF
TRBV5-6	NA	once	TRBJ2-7	TGTGCCAGCAGCCGGCCCGAGGGCGAGCAGTACTTC	CASSRPEGEQYF
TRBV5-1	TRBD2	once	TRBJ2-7	TGCGCCAGCAGCTTGGCCGCGAGCGGGGAGGTCTACGAGCAGTACTTC	CASSLAASGEVYEQYF
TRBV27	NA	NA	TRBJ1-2	TGTGCCAGCAGATCCAGGGAGGACTATGGCTACACCTTC	CASRSREDYGYTF
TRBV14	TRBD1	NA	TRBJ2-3	TGTGCCAGCAGCATATGGGACAGGCCCACAGATACGCAGTATTTT	CASSIWDRPTDTQYF
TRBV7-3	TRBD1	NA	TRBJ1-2	TGTGCCAGCAGCTTGGGACAGGGGTATGGCTACACCTTC	CASSLGQGYGYTF
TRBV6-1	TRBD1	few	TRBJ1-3	TGTGCCAGCAGGGACAGGGGCTCTGGAAACACCATATATTTT	CASRDRGSGNTIYF
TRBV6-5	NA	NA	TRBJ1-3	TGTGCCAGCAGAACTACAGGGACTGGAAACACCATATATTTT	CASRTTGTGNTIYF
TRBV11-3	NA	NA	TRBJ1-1	TGTGCCAGCAGCTTATCTCAGGGGAACACTGAAGCTTTCTTT	CASSLSQGNTEAFF
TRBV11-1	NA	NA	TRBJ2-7	TGTGCCAGCAGCTTTGGGTTTGAGTATGACAGCGCCTACGAGCAGTACTTC	CASSFGFEYDSAYEQYF
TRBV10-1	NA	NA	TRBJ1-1	TGCGCCAGCAGTGAGTCGAGTGCAGGGCGAGGAGCTTTCTTT	CASSESSAGRGAFF
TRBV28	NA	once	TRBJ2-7	TGTGCCAGCGGACACTCCTACGAGCAGTACTTC	CASGHSYEQYF
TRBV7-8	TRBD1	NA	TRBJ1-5	TGTGCCAGCAGCTTACATGCTCTGACAGGGGAGCTCCGGTCGCAGCCCCAGCATTTT	CASSLHALTGELRSQPQHF
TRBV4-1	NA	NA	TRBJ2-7	TGCGCCAGCAGCCAAGGACCCTTCTTGCGGGACAGCTCCTACGAGCAGTACTTC	CASSQGPFLRDSSYEQYF
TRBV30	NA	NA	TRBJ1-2	TGTGCCTGGAGCGAATCTACAGGGAATGGCTACACCTTC	CAWSESTGNGYTF